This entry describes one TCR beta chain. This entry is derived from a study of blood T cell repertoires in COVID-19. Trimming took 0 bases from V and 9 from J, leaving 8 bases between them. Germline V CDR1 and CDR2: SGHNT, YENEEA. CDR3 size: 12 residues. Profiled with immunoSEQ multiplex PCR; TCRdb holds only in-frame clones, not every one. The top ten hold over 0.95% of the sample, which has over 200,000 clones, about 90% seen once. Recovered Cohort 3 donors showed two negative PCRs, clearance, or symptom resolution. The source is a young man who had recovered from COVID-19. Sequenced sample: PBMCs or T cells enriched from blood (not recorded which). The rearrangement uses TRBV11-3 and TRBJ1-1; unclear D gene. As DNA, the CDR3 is TGTGCCAGCAGCTTAGACAGGTCCAAAGCTTTCTTT. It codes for CASSLDRSKAFF.